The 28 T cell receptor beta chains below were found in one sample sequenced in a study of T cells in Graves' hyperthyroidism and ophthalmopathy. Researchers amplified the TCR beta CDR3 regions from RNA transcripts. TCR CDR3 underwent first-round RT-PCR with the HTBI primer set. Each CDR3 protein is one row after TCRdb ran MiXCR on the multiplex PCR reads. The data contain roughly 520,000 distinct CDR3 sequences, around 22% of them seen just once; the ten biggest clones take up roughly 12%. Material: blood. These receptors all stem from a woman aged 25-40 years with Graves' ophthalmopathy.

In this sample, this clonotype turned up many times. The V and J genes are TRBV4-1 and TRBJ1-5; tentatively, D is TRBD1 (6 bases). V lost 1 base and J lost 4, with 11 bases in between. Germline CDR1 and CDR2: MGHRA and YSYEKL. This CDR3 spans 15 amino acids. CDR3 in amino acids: CASSQVLGGNQPQHF. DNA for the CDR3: TGCGCCAGCAGCCAAGTATTAGGGGGGAATCAGCCCCAGCATTTT.

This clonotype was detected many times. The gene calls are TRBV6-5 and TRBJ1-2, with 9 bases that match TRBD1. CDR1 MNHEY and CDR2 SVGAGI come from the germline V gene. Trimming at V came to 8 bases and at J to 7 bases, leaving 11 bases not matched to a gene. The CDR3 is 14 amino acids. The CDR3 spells CASAGIGTGLGYTF. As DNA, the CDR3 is TGTGCCAGCGCCGGAATCGGGACAGGGCTTGGCTACACCTTC.

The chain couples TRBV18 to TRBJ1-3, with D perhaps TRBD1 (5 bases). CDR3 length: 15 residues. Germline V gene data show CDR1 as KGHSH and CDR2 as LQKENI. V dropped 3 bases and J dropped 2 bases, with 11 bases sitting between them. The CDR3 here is CASSPPGLTGNTIYF. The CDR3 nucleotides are TGTGCCAGCTCACCCCCGGGACTCACTGGAAACACCATATATTTT.

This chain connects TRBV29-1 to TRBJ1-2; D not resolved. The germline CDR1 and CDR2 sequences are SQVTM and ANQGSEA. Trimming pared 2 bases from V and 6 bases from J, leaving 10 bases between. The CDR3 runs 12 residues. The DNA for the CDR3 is TGCAGCGTTGAATGGCCAGTCAATGGCTACACCTTC. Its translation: CSVEWPVNGYTF. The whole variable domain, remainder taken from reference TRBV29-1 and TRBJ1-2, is SAVISQKPSRDICQRGTSLTIQCQVDSQVTMMFWYRQQPGQSLTLIATANQGSEATYESGFVIDKFPISRPNLTFSTLTVSNMSPEDSSIYLCSVEWPVNGYTFGSGTRLTVV.

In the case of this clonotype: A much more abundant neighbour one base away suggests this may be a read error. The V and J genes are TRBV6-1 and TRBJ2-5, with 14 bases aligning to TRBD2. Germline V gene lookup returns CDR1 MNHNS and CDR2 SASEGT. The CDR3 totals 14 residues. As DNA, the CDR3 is TGTGTCAGCAGTGGGACTAGCGGGGGAGAGACCCAGTACTTC. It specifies CVSSGTSGGETQYF.

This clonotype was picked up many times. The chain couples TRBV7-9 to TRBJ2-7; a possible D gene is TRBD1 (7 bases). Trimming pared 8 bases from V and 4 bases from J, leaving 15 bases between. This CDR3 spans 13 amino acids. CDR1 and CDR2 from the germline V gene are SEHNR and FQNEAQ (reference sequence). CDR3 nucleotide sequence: TGTGCCAGCCAGGGGGGAGGAGGGTACGAGCAGTACTTC. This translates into CASQGGGGYEQYF.

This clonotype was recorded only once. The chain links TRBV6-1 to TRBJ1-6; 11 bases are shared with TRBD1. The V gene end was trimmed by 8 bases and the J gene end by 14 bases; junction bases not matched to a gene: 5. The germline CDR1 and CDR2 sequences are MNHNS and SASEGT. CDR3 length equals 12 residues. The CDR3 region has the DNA TGTGCCAGCCGGGACAGGGGGGTCACCCTCCACTTT. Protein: CASRDRGVTLHF.

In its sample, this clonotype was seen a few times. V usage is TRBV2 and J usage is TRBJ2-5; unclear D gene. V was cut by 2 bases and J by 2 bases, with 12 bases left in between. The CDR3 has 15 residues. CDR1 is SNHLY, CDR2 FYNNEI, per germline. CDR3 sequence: CASSEPVAVQETQYF. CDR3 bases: TGTGCCAGCAGTGAACCCGTGGCGGTACAAGAGACCCAGTACTTC.

The CDR3 loop is CASRNFPGLGTEAFF. CDR3 DNA sequence: TGTGCCAGCAGGAACTTCCCGGGCTTGGGCACTGAAGCTTTCTTT. The J gene is TRBJ1-1, the V gene TRBV14; D not certain. Between the trimmed V and J ends, which lost 6 bases and 4 bases, there was a span of 18 bases. Germline loops: CDR1 SGHDN, CDR2 FVKESK. The length of the CDR3 is 15 residues.

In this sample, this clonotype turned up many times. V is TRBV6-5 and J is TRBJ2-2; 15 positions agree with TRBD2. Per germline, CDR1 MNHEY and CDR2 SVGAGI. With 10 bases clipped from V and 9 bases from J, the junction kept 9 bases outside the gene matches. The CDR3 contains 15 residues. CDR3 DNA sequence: TGTGCCACCGCCGACGGGACTAGCGGGGGGCGGGAGCTGTTTTTT. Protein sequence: CATADGTSGGRELFF.

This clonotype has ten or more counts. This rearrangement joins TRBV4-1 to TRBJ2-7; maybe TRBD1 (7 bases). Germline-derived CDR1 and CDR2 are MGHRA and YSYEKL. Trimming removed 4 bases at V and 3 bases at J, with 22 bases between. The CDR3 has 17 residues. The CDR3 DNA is TGCGCCAGCAGCCTTCCCCGGAGGAGGGACAGAGACTACGAGCAGTACTTC. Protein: CASSLPRRRDRDYEQYF.

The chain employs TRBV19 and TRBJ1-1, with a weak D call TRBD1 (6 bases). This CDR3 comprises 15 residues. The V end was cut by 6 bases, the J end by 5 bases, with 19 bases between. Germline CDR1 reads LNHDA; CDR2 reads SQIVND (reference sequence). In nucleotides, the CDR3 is TGTGCCAGTAGAGAAGGAGGGGGGCCGGGAACTGAAGCTTTCTTT. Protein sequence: CASREGGGPGTEAFF.

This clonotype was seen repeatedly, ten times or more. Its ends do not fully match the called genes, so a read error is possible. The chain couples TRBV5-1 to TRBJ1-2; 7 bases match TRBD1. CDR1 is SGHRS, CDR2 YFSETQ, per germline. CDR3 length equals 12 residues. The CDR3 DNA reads TGTGCCAGCAGTCCAGGACAGGATGGCTACACCTTC. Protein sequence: CASSPGQDGYTF.

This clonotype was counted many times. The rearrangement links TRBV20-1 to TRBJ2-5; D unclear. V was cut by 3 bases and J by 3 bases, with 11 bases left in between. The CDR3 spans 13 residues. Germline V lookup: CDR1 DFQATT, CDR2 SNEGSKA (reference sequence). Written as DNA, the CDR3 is TGCAGTGCTAGGGCATGGCCTGAAGAGACCCAGTACTTC. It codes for CSARAWPEETQYF.

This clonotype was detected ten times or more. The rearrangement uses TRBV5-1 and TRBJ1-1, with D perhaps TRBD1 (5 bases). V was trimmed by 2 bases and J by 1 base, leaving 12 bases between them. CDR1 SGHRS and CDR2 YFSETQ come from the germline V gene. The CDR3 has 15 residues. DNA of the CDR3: TGCGCCAGCAGCTTCCTGGGGGGAGAGAACACTGAAGCTTTCTTT. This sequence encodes CASSFLGGENTEAFF.

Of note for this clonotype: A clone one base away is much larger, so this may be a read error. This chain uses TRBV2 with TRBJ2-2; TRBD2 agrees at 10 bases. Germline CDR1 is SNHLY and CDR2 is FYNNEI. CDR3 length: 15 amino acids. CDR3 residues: CASIRRTSGTGELCF. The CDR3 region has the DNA TGTGCCAGCATTCGGAGGACTAGCGGCACCGGGGAGCTGTGTTTT. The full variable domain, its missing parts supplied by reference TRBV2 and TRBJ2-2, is EPEVTQTPSHQVTQMGQEVILRCVPISNHLYFYWYRQILGQKVEFLVSFYNNEISEKSEIFDDQFSVERPDGSNFTLKIRSTKLEDSAMYFCASIRRTSGTGELCFGEGSRLTVL.

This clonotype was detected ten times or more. CDR3 DNA sequence: TGCAGCGTTGAATTGGGGCCGCAAGAGACCCAGTACTTC. This sequence encodes CSVELGPQETQYF. V and J are TRBV29-1 and TRBJ2-5; a possible D gene is TRBD1 (5 bases). This CDR3 has 13 residues. The V gene lost 2 bases and the J gene lost 2 bases, with 9 bases spanning the gap. The germline gives CDR1 SQVTM, CDR2 ANQGSEA. Supplemented by reference TRBV29-1 and TRBJ2-5, the full variable domain reads SAVISQKPSRDICQRGTSLTIQCQVDSQVTMMFWYRQQPGQSLTLIATANQGSEATYESGFVIDKFPISRPNLTFSTLTVSNMSPEDSSIYLCSVELGPQETQYFGPGTRLLVL.

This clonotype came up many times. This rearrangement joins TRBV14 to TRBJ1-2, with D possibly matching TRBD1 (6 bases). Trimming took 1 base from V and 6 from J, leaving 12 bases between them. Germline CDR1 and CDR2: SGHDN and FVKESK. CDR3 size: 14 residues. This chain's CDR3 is CASSQGQEVDGYTF. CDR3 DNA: TGTGCCAGCAGCCAAGGACAGGAGGTGGATGGCTACACCTTC.

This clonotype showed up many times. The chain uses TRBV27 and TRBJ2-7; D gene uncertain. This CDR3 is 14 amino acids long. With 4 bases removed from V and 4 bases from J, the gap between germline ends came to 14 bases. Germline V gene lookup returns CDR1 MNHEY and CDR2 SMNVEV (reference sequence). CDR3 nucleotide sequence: TGTGCCAGCAGTTCGTTCCCGAGCTTGTACGAGCAGTACTTC. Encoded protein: CASSSFPSLYEQYF.

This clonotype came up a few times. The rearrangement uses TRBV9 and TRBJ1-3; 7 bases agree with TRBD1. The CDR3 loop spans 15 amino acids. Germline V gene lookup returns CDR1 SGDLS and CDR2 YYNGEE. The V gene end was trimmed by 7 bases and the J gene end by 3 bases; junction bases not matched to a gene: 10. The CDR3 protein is CASGQGEVDGNTIYF. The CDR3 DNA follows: TGTGCCAGCGGCCAGGGGGAGGTTGATGGAAACACCATATATTTT.

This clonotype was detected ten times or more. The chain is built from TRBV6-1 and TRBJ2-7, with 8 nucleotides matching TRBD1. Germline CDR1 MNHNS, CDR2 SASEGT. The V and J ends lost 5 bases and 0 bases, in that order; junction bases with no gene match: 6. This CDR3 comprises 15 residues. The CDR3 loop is CASSTMTGVSYEQYF. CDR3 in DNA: TGTGCCAGCAGTACGATGACAGGGGTCTCCTACGAGCAGTACTTC.

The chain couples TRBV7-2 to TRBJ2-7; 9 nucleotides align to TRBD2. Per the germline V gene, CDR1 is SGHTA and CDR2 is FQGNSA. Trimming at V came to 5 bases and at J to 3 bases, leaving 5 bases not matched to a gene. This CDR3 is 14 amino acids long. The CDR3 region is CASSILAGHYEQYF. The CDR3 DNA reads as TGTGCCAGCAGCATACTAGCGGGCCACTACGAGCAGTACTTC.

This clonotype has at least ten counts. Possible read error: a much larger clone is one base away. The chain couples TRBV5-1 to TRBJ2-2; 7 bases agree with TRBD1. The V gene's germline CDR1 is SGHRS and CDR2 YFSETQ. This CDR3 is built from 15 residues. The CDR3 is CASSPRTGNTGELFF. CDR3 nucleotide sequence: TGTGCCAGCAGCCCCCGGACAGGGAACACCGGGGAGCTGTTTTTT. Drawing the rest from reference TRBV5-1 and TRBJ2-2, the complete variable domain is KAGVTQTPRYLIKTRGQQVTLSCSPISGHRSVSWYQQTPGQGLQFLFEYFSETQRNKGNFPGRFSGRQFSNSRSEMNVSTLELGDSALYLCASSPRTGNTGELFFGEGSRLTVL.

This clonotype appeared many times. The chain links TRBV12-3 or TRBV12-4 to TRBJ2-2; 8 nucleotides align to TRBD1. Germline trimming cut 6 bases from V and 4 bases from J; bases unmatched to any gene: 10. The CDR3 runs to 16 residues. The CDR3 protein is CASSAFRTGLTGELFF. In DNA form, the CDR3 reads TGTGCCAGCAGCGCCTTCCGGACAGGGCTCACCGGGGAGCTGTTTTTT.

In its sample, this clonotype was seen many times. CDR3 in amino acids: CASSPGGTGANVLTF. CDR3 nucleotide sequence: TGTGCCAGCAGCCCAGGGGGCACTGGGGCCAACGTCCTGACTTTC. The chain has TRBV6-2 or TRBV6-3 and TRBJ2-6, with TRBD1 matching over 8 bases. V shed 6 bases, J shed 2 bases, and the junction held 3 bases outside the gene matches. This CDR3 region has 15 residues. CDR1 is MNHEY, CDR2 SVGEGT, per germline.

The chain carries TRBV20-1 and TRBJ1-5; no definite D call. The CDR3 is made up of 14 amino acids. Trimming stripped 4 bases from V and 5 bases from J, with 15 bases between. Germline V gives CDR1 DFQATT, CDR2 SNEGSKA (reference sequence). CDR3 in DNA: TGCAGTGCTAAGCTAGGCACGCGGGATCAGCCCCAGCATTTT. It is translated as CSAKLGTRDQPQHF.

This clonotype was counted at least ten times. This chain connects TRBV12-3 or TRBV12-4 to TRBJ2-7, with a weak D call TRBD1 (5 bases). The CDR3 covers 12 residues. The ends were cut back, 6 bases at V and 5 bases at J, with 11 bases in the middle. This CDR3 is CASSLQVHEQYF. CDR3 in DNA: TGTGCCAGCAGCCTACAGGTCCACGAGCAGTACTTC.

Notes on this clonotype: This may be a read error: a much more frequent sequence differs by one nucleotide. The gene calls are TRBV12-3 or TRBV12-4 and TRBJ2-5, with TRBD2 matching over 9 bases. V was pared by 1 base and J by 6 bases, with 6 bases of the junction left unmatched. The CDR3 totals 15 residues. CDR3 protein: CASSLGGGESKTQYF. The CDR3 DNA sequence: TGTGCCAGCAGTTTAGGCGGGGGGGAGTCGAAGACCCAGTACTTC.